This passage covers 31 T cell receptor beta chains from one sample sequenced in a study of neurological immune-mediated disorders. Time point reported: longitudinal time-point 3. TCRdb processed the 5' RACE reads anew with MiXCR; each CDR3 protein has one entry. The sample has roughly 50,000 distinct CDR3 sequences, about an eighth seen once; the top ten hold 7.5% to 9.5%. The sequencing input was PBMCs. Receptor source: a male donor with HTLV-1-associated myelopathy (HAM/TSP).

This clonotype was counted ten times or more. CDR3 amino acids: CASSFTGPVGTQYF. The CDR3 coding sequence is TGTGCCAGCAGTTTTACAGGGCCGGTAGGGACCCAGTACTTC. V usage is TRBV28 and J usage is TRBJ2-5; D is perhaps TRBD1 (6 bases). Trimming shortened V by 3 bases and J by 7 bases, and 15 bases separated the two germline ends. This CDR3 has 14 residues. Germline assignment: CDR1 MDHEN and CDR2 SYDVKM.

This clonotype appeared many times. V is TRBV6-2 or TRBV6-3 and J is TRBJ2-6; 9 positions match TRBD1. This CDR3 has 15 residues. The ends lost 2 bases at V and 8 bases at J; junction bases unmatched: 4. Germline V gene lookup returns CDR1 MNHEY and CDR2 SVGEGT. The CDR3 here is CASSYLGQGSNVLTF. The CDR3 DNA sequence: TGTGCCAGCAGTTACCTCGGACAGGGGTCCAACGTCCTGACTTTC.

The gene calls are TRBV24-1 and TRBJ1-1; no clear D. V shed 4 bases and J shed 5 bases, with 16 bases lying between them. CDR1 KGHDR and CDR2 SFDVKD come from the germline V gene. This CDR3 region has 15 residues. The CDR3 spells CATSDPVGTQTEAFF. In DNA form, the CDR3 reads TGTGCCACCAGTGACCCGGTAGGAACCCAGACTGAAGCTTTCTTT.

The V call is TRBV2, the J call TRBJ2-5, with a weak D call TRBD2 (5 bases). The CDR3 is 15 amino acids. The germline V and J ends were trimmed by 5 bases and 2 bases, with 15 bases remaining between them. The germline CDR1 and CDR2 sequences are SNHLY and FYNNEI. Here the CDR3 reads CASSPDRTLQETQYF. As DNA, the CDR3 is TGTGCCAGCAGTCCAGATCGGACTTTGCAAGAGACCCAGTACTTC.

This clonotype was recorded many times. The chain joins TRBV12-3 or TRBV12-4 to TRBJ2-5; possibly TRBD1 or TRBD2 for D (5 bases each). This CDR3 is built from 14 residues. Trimming cost V 1 base and J 3 bases, with 9 bases left between them. The CDR3 region has the DNA TGTGCCAGCAGTTTAGGGCAGGGAGAAGAGACCCAGTACTTC. Protein: CASSLGQGEETQYF.

Details on this clonotype: This is likely a read error, given that the CDR3 carries no conserved phenylalanine or tryptophan at its end. CDR3 DNA: TGTGCCAGCAACACACCCACGACAGGGGGGAACACTGAAGCTTTCTAT. This encodes CASNTPTTGGNTEAFY. This chain joins TRBV2 and TRBJ1-1, with 9 positions matching TRBD1. The CDR3 loop spans 16 amino acids. Germline CDR1 reads SNHLY; CDR2 reads FYNNEI. J gave up 1 base and V 7 bases, and 10 bases lay outside the gene matches.

In its sample, this clonotype was seen many times. The chain is built from TRBV5-1 and TRBJ2-3, with TRBD2 as a possible D gene (6 bases). The germline V gene encodes CDR1 SGHRS and CDR2 YFSETQ. V was shortened by 2 bases and J by 4 bases, with 14 bases between the two germline ends. The CDR3 totals 15 residues. Here the CDR3 reads CASSFYGGRSDTQYF. Written as DNA, the CDR3 is TGCGCCAGCAGCTTCTACGGGGGAAGGTCAGATACGCAGTATTTT.

This clonotype was observed at least ten times. V gene TRBV29-1 combines with J gene TRBJ1-1; TRBD1 matches at 10 bases. The CDR3 is 14 amino acids. Germline V gives CDR1 SQVTM, CDR2 ANQGSEA. The junction had 7 bases not matched to a gene; V was cut back by 4 bases and J by 5 bases. CDR3 bases: TGCAGCGTTGCCCCTGGGACAGGGGATACTGAAGCTTTCTTT. The encoded protein is CSVAPGTGDTEAFF.

This clonotype was recorded many times. The chain combines TRBV5-6 with TRBJ2-4; D perhaps matches TRBD1 (5 bases). The length of the CDR3 is 15 residues. Trimming took 2 bases from V and 0 from J, leaving 9 bases between them. CDR1 SGHDT and CDR2 YYEEEE come from the germline V gene. Written as DNA, the CDR3 is TGTGCCAGCAGCTTACAGGAACTAGCCAAAAACATTCAGTACTTC. This sequence encodes CASSLQELAKNIQYF. Complete variable domain (other parts from reference TRBV5-6 and TRBJ2-4): DAGVTQSPTHLIKTRGQQVTLRCSPKSGHDTVSWYQQALGQGPQFIFQYYEEEERQRGNFPDRFSGHQFPNYSSELNVNALLLGDSALYLCASSLQELAKNIQYFGAGTRLSVL.

In this sample, this clonotype turned up many times. The chain is built from TRBV5-1 and TRBJ2-7, with 8 bases fitting TRBD1. Germline V gene data show CDR1 as SGHRS and CDR2 as YFSETQ. This CDR3 has 15 amino acids. The V gene end was trimmed by 4 bases and the J gene end by 0 bases; junction bases not matched to a gene: 6. In DNA, the CDR3 is TGCGCCAGCAGCGTACGACAGGGGTCCTCCTACGAGCAGTACTTC. As protein: CASSVRQGSSYEQYF.

Worth noting for this clonotype: At one boundary the junction diverges from the germline segment, which might be a read error. The V gene is TRBV11-3, the J gene TRBJ2-2; D might be TRBD1 or TRBD2, each matching 5 bases. CDR3 length equals 13 residues. Germline V gene sequence: CDR1 SGHNT, CDR2 YENEEA. The CDR3 sequence is CARSLGDTGELFF. In DNA form, the CDR3 reads TGTGCCAGAAGCTTGGGGGACACCGGGGAGCTGTTTTTT.

In its sample, this clonotype was seen many times. The chain employs TRBV12-3 or TRBV12-4 and TRBJ1-5; TRBD1 might be the D (6 bases). V lost 5 bases and J lost 7, with 15 bases in between. The CDR3 sequence is 14 residues long. CDR3 protein: CASSLQGRGQPQHF. In DNA form, the CDR3 reads TGTGCCAGCAGTCTACAGGGAAGGGGGCAGCCCCAGCATTTT.

This clonotype was detected many times. V and J are TRBV6-2 or TRBV6-3 and TRBJ2-7; D may be TRBD1 (5 bases). The CDR3 runs to 14 residues. The germline V and J ends were trimmed by 2 bases and 2 bases, with 10 bases remaining between them. The germline V gene encodes CDR1 MNHEY and CDR2 SVGEGT. The CDR3 nucleotides are TGTGCCAGCAGTTACGACGACAGACCCTACGAGCAGTACTTC. Protein product: CASSYDDRPYEQYF.

A note on this clonotype: A junction boundary mismatches the germline segment, possibly from a read error. This rearrangement joins TRBV29-1 to TRBJ2-2; D may correspond to TRBD1 or TRBD2 (5 bases each). CDR3 length: 14 amino acids. The germline V gene encodes CDR1 SQVTM and CDR2 ANQGSEA. CDR3 residues: CSVVGVKNTGELFF. CDR3 DNA: TGTAGCGTGGTGGGGGTTAAGAACACCGGGGAGCTGTTTTTT.

This clonotype was seen ten or more times. J is TRBJ2-7 and V is TRBV5-1; 12 positions agree with TRBD2. Trimming removed 3 bases from V and 6 bases from J; junction bases left unmatched: 16. In germline, CDR1 is SGHRS, CDR2 YFSETQ. This CDR3 region has 18 residues. Here the CDR3 DNA reads TGCGCCAGCAGCTCCTCGACTAGCGGGGGTCTTCCTAGCTTCGAGCAGTACTTC. It yields the protein CASSSSTSGGLPSFEQYF.

Only one count was recorded for this clonotype. The chain links TRBV2 to TRBJ2-1, with unresolved D. The V gene's germline CDR1 is SNHLY and CDR2 FYNNEI. Trimming left V 11 bases short and J 9 bases short, with 20 bases between. This CDR3 spans 13 amino acids. CDR3 sequence: CAGSGDGSLEQFF. In DNA, the CDR3 is TGTGCCGGATCCGGAGACGGCTCTCTTGAGCAGTTCTTC.

CDR3 sequence (DNA): TGTGCCAGCAGCCCAGGGGGGACAGCCAAGTACAATGAGCAGTTCTTC. Translating it yields CASSPGGTAKYNEQFF. The rearrangement joins TRBV7-3 to TRBJ2-1, with D perhaps TRBD1 (7 bases). V lost 5 bases and J 4 bases, leaving 18 bases between the germline ends. The germline V gene encodes CDR1 SGHTA and CDR2 FQGTGA. This CDR3 region has 16 residues.

V and J are TRBV5-1 and TRBJ2-1; no definite D call. Germline V gives CDR1 SGHRS, CDR2 YFSETQ. This CDR3 is 14 amino acids long. V was shortened by 2 bases and J by 4 bases, with 10 bases between the two germline ends. The CDR3 DNA follows: TGCGCCAGCAGCTTACCGTACGGGTACAATGAGCAGTTCTTC. Translated, it gives CASSLPYGYNEQFF.

This clonotype came up many times. The V gene is TRBV12-3 or TRBV12-4, the J gene TRBJ1-2; maybe TRBD1 (5 bases). Between the trimmed V and J ends, which lost 3 bases and 6 bases, there was a span of 17 bases. CDR3 length equals 15 residues. This CDR3 reads CASSLTGTHLHGYTF. The CDR3 DNA sequence: TGTGCCAGCAGTTTGACGGGGACTCACCTCCATGGCTACACCTTC.

This clonotype was seen at least ten times. The V and J genes are TRBV7-3 and TRBJ2-1, with 10 bases that match TRBD2. J gave up 8 bases and V 7 bases, and 8 bases lay outside the gene matches. The CDR3 runs 14 residues. The germline V gene has CDR1 SGHTA and CDR2 FQGTGA. The CDR3 sequence: CASTIAGGVDEQFF. In DNA form, the CDR3 reads TGTGCCAGCACCATAGCGGGGGGTGTGGATGAGCAGTTCTTC.

This clonotype was seen many times. This rearrangement joins TRBV6-5 to TRBJ1-2, with no clear D. The V gene's germline CDR1 is MNHEY and CDR2 SVGAGI. There are 14 residues in the CDR3. V lost 4 bases, J lost 8 bases, and 17 bases lay in between. CDR3 nucleotides: TGTGCCAGCAGTTTCGCCGTCGACCCGCCAGGCTACACCTTC. Amino acids: CASSFAVDPPGYTF.

This clonotype was observed many times. The rearrangement joins TRBV6-2 or TRBV6-3 to TRBJ2-1; 7 bases are shared with TRBD2. CDR3 length: 14 residues. The J segment lost 2 bases and the V segment lost 6 bases, leaving 4 bases of the junction unmatched. The germline V gene encodes CDR1 MNHEY and CDR2 SVGEGT. DNA of the CDR3: TGTGCCAGCAGGTCTAGCGGACCCTACAATGAGCAGTTCTTC. This translates into CASRSSGPYNEQFF.

Details on this clonotype: A much larger clone is a single base away; this may be a read error. This chain joins TRBV5-1 and TRBJ2-6, with TRBD1 matching 10 bases. Germline V gives CDR1 SGHRS, CDR2 YFSETQ. This CDR3 has 17 residues. CDR3 residues: CASSQGQGGPGANVLNF. In DNA form, the CDR3 reads TGCGCCAGCAGCCAAGGACAGGGGGGCCCCGGGGCCAACGTCCTGAATTTC. The variable domain in full, with the rest retrieved from reference TRBV5-1 and TRBJ2-6, is KAGVTQTPRYLIKTRGQQVTLSCSPISGHRSVSWYQQTPGQGLQFLFEYFSETQRNKGNFPGRFSGRQFSNSRSEMNVSTLELGDSALYLCASSQGQGGPGANVLNFGAGSRLTVL.

The J gene is TRBJ2-5, the V gene TRBV7-2; TRBD1 or TRBD2 may be the D gene (5 bases each). CDR3 size: 15 residues. The V and J ends lost 0 bases and 3 bases respectively, with 11 bases between them. The germline V gene encodes CDR1 SGHTA and CDR2 FQGNSA. In DNA form, the CDR3 reads TGTGCCAGCAGCTTAGCGGTAGGGACGGAAGAGACCCAGTACTTC. Translation gives CASSLAVGTEETQYF.

This clonotype was counted many times. The chain uses TRBV5-6 and TRBJ1-2, with D perhaps matching TRBD1 (5 bases). Between the trimmed V and J ends, which lost 1 base and 5 bases, there was a span of 6 bases. The germline gives CDR1 SGHDT, CDR2 YYEEEE. This CDR3 has 12 residues. DNA for the CDR3: TGTGCCAGCAGCTTGAGGGGATATGGCTACACCTTC. It encodes CASSLRGYGYTF.

The DNA for the CDR3 is TGCAGTGCTAGAGGGACTCAAGAGACCCAGTACTTC. Protein sequence: CSARGTQETQYF. The gene calls are TRBV20-1 and TRBJ2-5; the D gene is possibly TRBD2 (5 bases). CDR1 is DFQATT, CDR2 SNEGSKA, per germline (reference sequence). The CDR3 spans 12 residues. V was pared by 1 base and J by 2 bases, with 5 bases between.

This clonotype was detected many times. CDR3 loop: CASSLAGTYNEQFF. The CDR3 DNA reads TGCGCCAGCAGCTTGGCAGGAACCTACAATGAGCAGTTCTTC. The V and J genes are TRBV5-1 and TRBJ2-1; unclear D gene. V lost 0 bases to trimming and J lost 2 bases, with 6 bases between them. From germline, CDR1 is SGHRS and CDR2 YFSETQ. The CDR3 is 14 amino acids.

This clonotype was picked up many times. The J gene is TRBJ1-6, the V gene TRBV7-2; the match to TRBD1 covers 8 bases. The CDR3 has 15 amino acids. CDR1 is SGHTA, CDR2 FQGNSA, per germline. J lost 8 bases, V lost 1 base, and 4 bases had no gene match. CDR3 in amino acids: CASSLEWTGYSPLHF. DNA of the CDR3: TGTGCCAGCAGCTTAGAATGGACAGGGTATTCACCCCTCCACTTT.

This clonotype has ten or more counts. This sequence joins TRBV28 and TRBJ2-3, with D hard to call. The CDR3 has 12 residues. Germline loops: CDR1 MDHEN, CDR2 SYDVKM. V was clipped by 6 bases and J by 0 bases, with 4 bases between them. CDR3 coding DNA: TGTGCCAGCAGGGAAAGCACAGATACGCAGTATTTT. Translated, it gives CASRESTDTQYF.

In this sample, this clonotype turned up many times. The chain couples TRBV20-1 to TRBJ2-5; 9 nucleotides agree with TRBD2. The V segment lost 3 bases and the J segment 1 base; nucleotides outside the gene matches: 6. CDR1 is DFQATT and CDR2 is SNEGSKA in the germline V gene (reference sequence). There are 15 residues in the CDR3. The CDR3 reads CSASLPSGVQETQYF. The CDR3 DNA is TGCAGTGCTAGTCTACCTAGCGGGGTCCAAGAGACCCAGTACTTC.

This clonotype was seen a few times. The chain uses TRBV24-1 and TRBJ2-1; 10 bases are a match to TRBD1. Germline CDR1 and CDR2: KGHDR and SFDVKD. CDR3 size: 15 residues. Unmatched junction bases numbered 8, after V lost 7 bases and J lost 6 bases. CDR3 bases: TGTGCCACCAGAATCCGGGACAGGGGTGGCAATGAGCAGTTCTTC. Its protein is CATRIRDRGGNEQFF.